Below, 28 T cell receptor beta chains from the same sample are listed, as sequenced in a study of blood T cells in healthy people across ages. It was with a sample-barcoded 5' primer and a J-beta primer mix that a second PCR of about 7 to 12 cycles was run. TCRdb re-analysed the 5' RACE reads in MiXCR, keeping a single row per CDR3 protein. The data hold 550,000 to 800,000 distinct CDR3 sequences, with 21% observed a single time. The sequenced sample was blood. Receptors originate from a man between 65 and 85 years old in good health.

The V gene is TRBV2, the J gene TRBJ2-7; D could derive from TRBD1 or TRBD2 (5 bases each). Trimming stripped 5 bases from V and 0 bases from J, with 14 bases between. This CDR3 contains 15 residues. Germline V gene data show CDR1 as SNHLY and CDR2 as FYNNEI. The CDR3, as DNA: TGTGCCAGCAGTCTCTACGAGGGGCCCTCCTACGAGCAGTACTTC. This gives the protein CASSLYEGPSYEQYF.

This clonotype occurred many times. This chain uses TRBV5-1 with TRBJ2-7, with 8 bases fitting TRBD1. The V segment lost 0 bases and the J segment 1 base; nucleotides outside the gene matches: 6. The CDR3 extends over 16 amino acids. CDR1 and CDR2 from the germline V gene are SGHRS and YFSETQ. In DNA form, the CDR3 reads TGCGCCAGCAGCTTGGAAGGACAGGGTTCATCCTACGAGCAGTACTTC. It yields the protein CASSLEGQGSSYEQYF. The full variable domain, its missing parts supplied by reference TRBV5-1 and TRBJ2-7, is KAGVTQTPRYLIKTRGQQVTLSCSPISGHRSVSWYQQTPGQGLQFLFEYFSETQRNKGNFPGRFSGRQFSNSRSEMNVSTLELGDSALYLCASSLEGQGSSYEQYFGPGTRLTVT.

The CDR3 region is CSALGGRDDDWETQYF. Here the CDR3 DNA reads TGCAGCGCCCTCGGCGGGAGGGACGATGATTGGGAGACCCAGTACTTC. The chain couples TRBV29-1 to TRBJ2-5; 9 bases are shared with TRBD2. V was pared by 7 bases and J by 5 bases, with 17 bases of the junction left unmatched. This CDR3 is 16 amino acids long. Germline CDR1 is SQVTM and CDR2 is ANQGSEA.

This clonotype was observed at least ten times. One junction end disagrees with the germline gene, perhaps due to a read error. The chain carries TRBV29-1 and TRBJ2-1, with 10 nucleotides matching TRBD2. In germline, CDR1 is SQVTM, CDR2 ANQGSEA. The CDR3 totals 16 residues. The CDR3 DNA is TGCAGCGTGGAAGGGACTAGCGCTAGCTCCTACAATGAGCAGTTCTTC. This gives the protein CSVEGTSASSYNEQFF.

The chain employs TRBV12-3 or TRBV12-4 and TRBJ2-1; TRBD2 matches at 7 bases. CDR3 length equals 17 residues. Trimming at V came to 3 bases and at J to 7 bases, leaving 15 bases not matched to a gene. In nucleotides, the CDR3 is TGTGCCAGCAGTTTTCAGGATGCGACTAGCCCCACAAATGAGCAGTTCTTC. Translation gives CASSFQDATSPTNEQFF.

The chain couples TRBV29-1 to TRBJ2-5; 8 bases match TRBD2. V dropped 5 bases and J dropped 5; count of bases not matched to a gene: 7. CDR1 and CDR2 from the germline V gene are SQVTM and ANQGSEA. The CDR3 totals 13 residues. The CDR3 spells CSVKAGGRETQYF. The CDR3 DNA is TGCAGCGTTAAGGCGGGAGGTCGTGAGACCCAGTACTTC.

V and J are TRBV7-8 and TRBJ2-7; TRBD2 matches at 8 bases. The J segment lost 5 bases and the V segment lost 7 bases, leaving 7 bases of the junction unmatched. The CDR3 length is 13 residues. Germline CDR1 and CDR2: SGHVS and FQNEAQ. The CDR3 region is CASKTSGSDEQYF. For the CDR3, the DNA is TGTGCCAGCAAGACCAGCGGGAGTGACGAGCAGTACTTC.

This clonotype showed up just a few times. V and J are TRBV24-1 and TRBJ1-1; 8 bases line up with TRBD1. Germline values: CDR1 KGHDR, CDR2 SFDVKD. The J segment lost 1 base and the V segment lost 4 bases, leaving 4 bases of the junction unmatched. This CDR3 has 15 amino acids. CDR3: CATSDFDRGNTEAFF. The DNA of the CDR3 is TGTGCCACCAGTGACTTTGACAGGGGGAACACTGAAGCTTTCTTT.

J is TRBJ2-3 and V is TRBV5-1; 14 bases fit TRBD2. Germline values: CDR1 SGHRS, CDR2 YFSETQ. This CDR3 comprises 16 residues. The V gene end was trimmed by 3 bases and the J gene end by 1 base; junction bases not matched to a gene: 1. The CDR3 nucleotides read TGCGCCAGCAGCTGGGGACTAGCGGGAGGCACAGATACGCAGTATTTT. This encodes CASSWGLAGGTDTQYF.

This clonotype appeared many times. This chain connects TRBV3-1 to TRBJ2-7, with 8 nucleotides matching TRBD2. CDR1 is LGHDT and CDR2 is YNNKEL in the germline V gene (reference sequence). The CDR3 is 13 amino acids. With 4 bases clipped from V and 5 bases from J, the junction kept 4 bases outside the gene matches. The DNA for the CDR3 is TGTGCCAGCAGCCTCAGAGCGGGGGACGAGCAGTACTTC. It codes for CASSLRAGDEQYF.

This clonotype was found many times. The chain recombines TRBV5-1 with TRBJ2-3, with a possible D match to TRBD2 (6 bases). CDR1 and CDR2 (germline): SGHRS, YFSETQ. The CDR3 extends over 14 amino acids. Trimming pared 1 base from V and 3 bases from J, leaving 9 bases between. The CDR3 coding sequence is TGCGCCAGCAGCTTGAAGGGAGGAACAGATACGCAGTATTTT. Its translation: CASSLKGGTDTQYF.

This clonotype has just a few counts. CDR3: CASSQEASRLGEQFF. In DNA, the CDR3 is TGTGCCAGCAGCCAAGAGGCTAGCCGACTCGGTGAGCAGTTCTTC. V gene TRBV4-2 combines with J gene TRBJ2-5, with D possibly TRBD2 on 5 matching bases. The end of the DNA aligns better with TRBJ2-1, so the J call may be wrong. The CDR3 has 15 amino acids. The germline V gene has CDR1 LGHNA and CDR2 YNFKEQ.

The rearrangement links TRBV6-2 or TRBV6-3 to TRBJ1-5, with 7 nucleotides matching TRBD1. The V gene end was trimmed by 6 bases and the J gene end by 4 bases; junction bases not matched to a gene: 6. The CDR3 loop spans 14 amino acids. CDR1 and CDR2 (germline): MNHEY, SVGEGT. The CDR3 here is CASRPGTANQPQHF. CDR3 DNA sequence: TGTGCCAGCAGACCCGGGACAGCAAATCAGCCCCAGCATTTT.

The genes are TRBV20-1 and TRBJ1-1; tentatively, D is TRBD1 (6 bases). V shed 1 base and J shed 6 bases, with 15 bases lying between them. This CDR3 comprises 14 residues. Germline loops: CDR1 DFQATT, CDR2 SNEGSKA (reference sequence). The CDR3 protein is CSARALQGVPEAFF. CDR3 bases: TGCAGTGCTAGAGCGCTACAGGGAGTTCCTGAAGCTTTCTTT.

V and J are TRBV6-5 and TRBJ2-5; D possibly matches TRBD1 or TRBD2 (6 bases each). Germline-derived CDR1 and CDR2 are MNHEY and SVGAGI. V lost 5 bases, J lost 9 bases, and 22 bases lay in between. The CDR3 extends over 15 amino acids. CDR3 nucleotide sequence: TGTGCCAGCAGTCCTTCCTGGGGGGCCTTAGGTGCCCAGTACTTC. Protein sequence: CASSPSWGALGAQYF.

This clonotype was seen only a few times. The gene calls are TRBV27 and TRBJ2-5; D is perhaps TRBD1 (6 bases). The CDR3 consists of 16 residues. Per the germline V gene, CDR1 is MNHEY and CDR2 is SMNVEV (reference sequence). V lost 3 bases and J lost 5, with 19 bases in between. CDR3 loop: CASSFIRPTGLETQYF. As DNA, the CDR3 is TGTGCCAGCAGTTTTATCCGCCCCACAGGGCTGGAGACCCAGTACTTC.

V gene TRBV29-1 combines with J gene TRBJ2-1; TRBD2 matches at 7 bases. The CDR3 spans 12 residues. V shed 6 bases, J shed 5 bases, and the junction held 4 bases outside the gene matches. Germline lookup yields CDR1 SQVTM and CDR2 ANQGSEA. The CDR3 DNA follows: TGCAGCGTCGCGGGAGCAAACAATGAGCAGTTCTTC. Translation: CSVAGANNEQFF.

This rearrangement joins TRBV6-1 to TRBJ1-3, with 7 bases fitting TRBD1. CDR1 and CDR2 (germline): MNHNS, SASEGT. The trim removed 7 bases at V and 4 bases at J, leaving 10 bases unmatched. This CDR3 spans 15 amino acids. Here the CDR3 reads CASNLKGQFGNTIYF. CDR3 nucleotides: TGTGCCAGCAATTTGAAGGGACAGTTCGGAAACACCATATATTTT.

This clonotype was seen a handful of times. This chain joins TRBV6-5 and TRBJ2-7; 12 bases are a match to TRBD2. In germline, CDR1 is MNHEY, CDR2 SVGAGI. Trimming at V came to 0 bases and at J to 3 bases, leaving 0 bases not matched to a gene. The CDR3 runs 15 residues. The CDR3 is CASSYSTSGSYEQYF. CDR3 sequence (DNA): TGTGCCAGCAGTTACTCGACTAGCGGGAGCTACGAGCAGTACTTC.

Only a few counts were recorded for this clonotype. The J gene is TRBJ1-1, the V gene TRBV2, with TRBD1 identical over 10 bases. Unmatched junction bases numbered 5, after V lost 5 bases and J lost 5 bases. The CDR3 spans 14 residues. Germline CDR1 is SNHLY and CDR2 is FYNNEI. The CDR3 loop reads CASSPGQGHTEAFF. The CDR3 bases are TGTGCCAGCAGTCCGGGACAGGGGCATACTGAAGCTTTCTTT. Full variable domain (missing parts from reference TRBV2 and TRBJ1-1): EPEVTQTPSHQVTQMGQEVILRCVPISNHLYFYWYRQILGQKVEFLVSFYNNEISEKSEIFDDQFSVERPDGSNFTLKIRSTKLEDSAMYFCASSPGQGHTEAFFGQGTRLTVV.

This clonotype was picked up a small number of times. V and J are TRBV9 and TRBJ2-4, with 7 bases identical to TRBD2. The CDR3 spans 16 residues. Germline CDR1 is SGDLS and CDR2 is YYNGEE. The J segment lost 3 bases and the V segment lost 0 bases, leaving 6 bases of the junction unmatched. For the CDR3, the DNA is TGTGCCAGCAGCGTAGCCGCGGGAGAGGGCAAAAACATTCAGTACTTC. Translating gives CASSVAAGEGKNIQYF. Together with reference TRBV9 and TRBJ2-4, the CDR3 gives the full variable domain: DSGVTQTPKHLITATGQRVTLRCSPRSGDLSVYWYQQSLDQGLQFLIQYYNGEERAKGNILERFSAQQFPDLHSELNLSSLELGDSALYFCASSVAAGEGKNIQYFGAGTRLSVL.

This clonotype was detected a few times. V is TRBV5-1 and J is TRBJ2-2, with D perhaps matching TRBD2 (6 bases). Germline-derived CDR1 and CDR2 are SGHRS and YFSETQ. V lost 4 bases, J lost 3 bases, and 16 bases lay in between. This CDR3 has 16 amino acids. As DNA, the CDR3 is TGCGCCAGCAGCCCGCGCACGGGGGATGACACCGGGGAGCTGTTTTTT. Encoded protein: CASSPRTGDDTGELFF.

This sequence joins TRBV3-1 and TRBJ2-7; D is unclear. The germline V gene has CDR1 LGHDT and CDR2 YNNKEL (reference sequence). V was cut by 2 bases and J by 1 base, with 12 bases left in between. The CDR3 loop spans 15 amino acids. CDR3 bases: TGTGCCAGCAGCCAACCCGCCGCCAGTTCCTACGAGCAGTACTTC. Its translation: CASSQPAASSYEQYF.

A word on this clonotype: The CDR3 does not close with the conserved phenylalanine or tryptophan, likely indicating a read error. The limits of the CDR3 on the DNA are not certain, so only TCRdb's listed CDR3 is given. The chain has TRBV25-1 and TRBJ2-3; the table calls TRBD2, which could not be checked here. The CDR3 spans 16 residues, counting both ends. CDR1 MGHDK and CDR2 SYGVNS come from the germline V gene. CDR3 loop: CASSEGGASVTDTQDC.

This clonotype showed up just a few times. CDR3 bases: TGTGCCAGCAGCCAAATGCGGGGAACAGGGGACACCGGGGAGCTGTTTTTT. Its protein product is CASSQMRGTGDTGELFF. V and J are TRBV3-1 and TRBJ2-2; D perhaps matches TRBD1 (7 bases). The CDR3 runs to 17 residues. V was cut by 2 bases and J by 3 bases, with 16 bases left in between. CDR1 and CDR2 (germline): LGHDT, YNNKEL (reference sequence).

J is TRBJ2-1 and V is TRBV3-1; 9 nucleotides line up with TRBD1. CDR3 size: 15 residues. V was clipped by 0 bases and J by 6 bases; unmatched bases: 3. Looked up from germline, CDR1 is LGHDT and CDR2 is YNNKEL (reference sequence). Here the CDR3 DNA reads TGTGCCAGCAGCCAAGATCAGGGACAGGGCAATGAGCAGTTCTTC. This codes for CASSQDQGQGNEQFF.

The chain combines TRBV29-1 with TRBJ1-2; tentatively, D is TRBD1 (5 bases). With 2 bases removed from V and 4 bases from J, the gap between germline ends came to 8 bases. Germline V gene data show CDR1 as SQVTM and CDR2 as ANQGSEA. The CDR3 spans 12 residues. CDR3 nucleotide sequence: TGCAGCGTTGAACCGACAGCCTATGGCTACACCTTC. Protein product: CSVEPTAYGYTF.

CDR3 DNA sequence: TGTGCCAGCAGTTATCTCCAGGGCACCAACACTGAAGCTTTCTTT. Translating gives CASSYLQGTNTEAFF. This sequence joins TRBV28 and TRBJ1-1; possible D gene TRBD1, 5 bases. The CDR3 contains 15 residues. V lost 4 bases, J lost 2 bases, and 14 bases lay in between. Germline CDR1 reads MDHEN; CDR2 reads SYDVKM.